A single sample gave rise to the 11 T cell receptor beta chains below, sequenced in a study of T cell changes during pregnancy in multiple sclerosis. Repertoires were generated with immunoSEQ multiplex PCR, while TCRdb's copy carries only in-frame clones and drops some. Counted here are approximately 30,000 clones, 90% occurring once; the ten biggest clones make up around a tenth. The input for sequencing was CD8+ T cells from peripheral blood mononuclear cells, taken before pregnancy. The receptors shown here come from a female donor with multiple sclerosis, enrolled in a pregnancy study.

This chain connects TRBV6-5 to TRBJ1-2; D perhaps matches TRBD1 (5 bases). This CDR3 region has 15 residues. Trimming pared 2 bases from V and 7 bases from J, leaving 17 bases between. The germline CDR1 and CDR2 sequences are MNHEY and SVGAGI. The CDR3 DNA is TGTGCCAGCAGTTACGGTGGGGCTATAGGTGGTGGCTACACCTTC. Amino acid sequence: CASSYGGAIGGGYTF.

The chain is built from TRBV27 and TRBJ2-5, with D unclear. The CDR3 sequence is 15 residues long. Trimming removed 5 bases from V and 4 bases from J, with 17 bases in between. The germline V gene encodes CDR1 MNHEY and CDR2 SMNVEV (reference sequence). The CDR3 DNA sequence: TGTGCCAGCAGTCCGTTACCTAGAAGTAGAGAGACCCAGTACTTC. The encoded protein is CASSPLPRSRETQYF.

About this clone: Other nucleotide sequences from this sample produce the same CDR3. The CDR3 protein is CASSVGGLTEAFF. CDR3 nucleotides: TGTGCCAGCAGCGTGGGAGGCCTGACTGAAGCTTTCTTT. The V and J genes are TRBV9 and TRBJ1-1; D remains unclear. The CDR3 has 13 residues. CDR1 is SGDLS and CDR2 is YYNGEE in the germline V gene. The germline V and J ends were trimmed by 2 bases and 5 bases, with 10 bases remaining between them.

The genes are TRBV6-5 and TRBJ2-2, with D unclear. The CDR3 length is 14 residues. Germline loops: CDR1 MNHEY, CDR2 SVGAGI. The V end was cut by 4 bases, the J end by 2 bases, with 8 bases between. The CDR3 DNA follows: TGTGCCAGCAGTTCTTTAGTCAACACCGGGGAGCTGTTTTTT. It is translated as CASSSLVNTGELFF.

The V gene is TRBV27, the J gene TRBJ2-7; TRBD2 is a possible D gene (5 bases). The length of the CDR3 is 13 residues. In germline, CDR1 is MNHEY, CDR2 SMNVEV (reference sequence). Deletions cut 3 bases from V and 2 bases from J, with 8 bases between. CDR3 protein: CASSFAGAYEQYF. In DNA, the CDR3 is TGTGCCAGCAGTTTCGCCGGGGCCTACGAGCAGTACTTC.

The V call is TRBV4-1, the J call TRBJ2-7; 8 positions match TRBD2. V was pared by 8 bases and J by 3 bases, with 12 bases of the junction left unmatched. Per germline, CDR1 MGHRA and CDR2 YSYEKL. This CDR3 has 15 amino acids. CDR3 in DNA: TGCGCCAGCGCCCTTCAAGCGGGGGTGAGCTACGAGCAGTACTTC. Translation gives CASALQAGVSYEQYF.

The chain carries TRBV28 and TRBJ2-2; D is uncertain. Germline V CDR1 and CDR2: MDHEN, SYDVKM. The CDR3 length is 16 residues. Trimming took 5 bases from V and 2 from J, leaving 15 bases between them. The CDR3 DNA reads TGTGCCAGCAGTACAAAAAACATAATTAACACCGGGGAGCTGTTTTTT. Translation gives CASSTKNIINTGELFF.

This clone was seen more than once but under ten times. The chain couples TRBV19 to TRBJ2-4; a weak D match, TRBD2 (6 bases). Germline V gene sequence: CDR1 LNHDA, CDR2 SQIVND (reference sequence). V was pared by 3 bases and J by 8 bases, with 14 bases between. The CDR3 sequence is 14 residues long. The CDR3 DNA reads as TGTGCCAGTAGTATCCCTGGGGCGGGACACATTCAGTACTTC. Translated: CASSIPGAGHIQYF.

This clone was counted between two and nine times. This rearrangement joins TRBV19 to TRBJ2-7; the match to TRBD2 covers 7 bases. CDR3 length: 12 residues. Per the germline V gene, CDR1 is LNHDA and CDR2 is SQIVND (reference sequence). Trimming took 7 bases from V and 6 from J; bases not matched to a gene: 6. The CDR3 bases are TGTGCCAGTACTACGGGGGGTGGCGAGCAGTACTTC. This gives the protein CASTTGGGEQYF.

The chain couples TRBV7-6 to TRBJ2-7, with D possibly matching TRBD2 (5 bases). Trimming stripped 3 bases from V and 2 bases from J, with 11 bases between. The CDR3 has 14 amino acids. Looked up from germline, CDR1 is SGHVS and CDR2 is FNYEAQ. As DNA, the CDR3 is TGTGCCAGCAGCTTGGGAGAGTTAACCTACGAGCAGTACTTC. Translation gives CASSLGELTYEQYF.

The chain has TRBV7-9 and TRBJ2-1; perhaps TRBD1 as D (6 bases). V was clipped by 1 base and J by 16 bases, with 11 bases between them. Per germline, CDR1 SEHNR and CDR2 FQNEAQ (reference sequence). This CDR3 region has 11 residues. CDR3 nucleotide sequence: TGTGCCAGCAGCTTAGAGGACAGACGTTTCTTC. This codes for CASSLEDRRFF.